These 13 T cell receptor beta chains were sequenced from one sample in a study of blood T cell repertoires in COVID-19. The protocol was immunoSEQ multiplex PCR, while the TCRdb copy is restricted to in-frame clones and leaves out a portion. This table holds 50,000 to 75,000 clones, roughly 91% found once. The sequenced sample was peripheral blood. These receptors all come from a human donor in a cohort sampled during active COVID-19.

The V call is TRBV4-2, the J call TRBJ2-5; 12 nucleotides match TRBD2. J lost 6 bases, V lost 0 bases, and 8 bases had no gene match. The CDR3 contains 17 residues. CDR1 and CDR2 from the germline V gene are LGHNA and YNFKEQ. The CDR3 protein is CASSQDSLAGGVKTQYF. The CDR3 DNA sequence: TGTGCCAGCAGCCAAGATTCCCTAGCGGGAGGGGTGAAGACCCAGTACTTC.

The rearrangement joins TRBV7-2 to TRBJ2-5, with D perhaps matching TRBD2 (6 bases). Per germline, CDR1 SGHTA and CDR2 FQGNSA. V was shortened by 5 bases and J by 1 base, with 11 bases between the two germline ends. CDR3 size: 14 residues. The CDR3 region has the DNA TGTGCCAGCAGCCCAAGGACTACCCAAGAGACCCAGTACTTC. It specifies CASSPRTTQETQYF.

The chain uses TRBV5-1 and TRBJ2-2, with 8 nucleotides matching TRBD1. J lost 6 bases, V lost 4 bases, and 2 bases had no gene match. Per germline, CDR1 SGHRS and CDR2 YFSETQ. The CDR3 consists of 13 residues. The CDR3 sequence is CASSPGQAGELFF. For the CDR3, the DNA is TGCGCCAGCAGCCCGGGACAGGCCGGGGAGCTGTTTTTT. Filled out from reference TRBV5-1 and TRBJ2-2, the complete variable domain reads KAGVTQTPRYLIKTRGQQVTLSCSPISGHRSVSWYQQTPGQGLQFLFEYFSETQRNKGNFPGRFSGRQFSNSRSEMNVSTLELGDSALYLCASSPGQAGELFFGEGSRLTVL.

The CDR3 region has the DNA TGTGCCAGCAGCTCCCTTAAATCAGGGCTTAACACTGAAGCTTTCTTT. This translates into CASSSLKSGLNTEAFF. J is TRBJ1-1 and V is TRBV7-9; TRBD1 is a possible D gene (5 bases). Trimming took 4 bases from V and 2 from J, leaving 17 bases between them. The CDR3 spans 16 residues. Germline V gene lookup returns CDR1 SEHNR and CDR2 FQNEAQ (reference sequence).

The chain uses TRBV11-2 and TRBJ1-1; weak D call: TRBD1 (6 bases). Trimming pared 6 bases from V and 1 base from J, leaving 9 bases between. Germline V lookup: CDR1 SGHAT, CDR2 FQNNGV. The CDR3 is 13 residues long. Here the CDR3 DNA reads TGTGCCAGCAGGGCGACAGGGAACACTGAAGCTTTCTTT. Translation: CASRATGNTEAFF.

The chain uses TRBV7-6 and TRBJ2-2; TRBD1 matches at 8 bases. Germline CDR1 reads SGHVS; CDR2 reads FNYEAQ. The junction had 4 bases not matched to a gene; V was cut back by 6 bases and J by 7 bases. The CDR3 totals 13 residues. The CDR3 region is CASRIGQGGELFF. Written as DNA, the CDR3 is TGTGCCAGCAGGATAGGACAGGGCGGGGAGCTGTTTTTT.

V and J are TRBV7-8 and TRBJ1-2; D remains ambiguous. The CDR3 covers 13 residues. Germline V lookup: CDR1 SGHVS, CDR2 FQNEAQ. Trimming removed 9 bases at V and 6 bases at J, with 17 bases between. The CDR3 spells CASSAQITNGYTF. CDR3 sequence (DNA): TGTGCCAGTAGCGCCCAGATAACTAATGGCTACACCTTC. The complete variable domain, with remaining parts taken from reference TRBV7-8 and TRBJ1-2, reads GAGVSQSPRYKVAKRGQDVALRCDPISGHVSLFWYQQALGQGPEFLTYFQNEAQLDKSGLPSDRFFAERPEGSVSTLKIQRTQQEDSAVYLCASSAQITNGYTFGSGTRLTVV.

A word on this clone: Germline and junction disagree at one end, which may indicate a read error. The genes are TRBV3-1 (or the pseudogene TRBV3-2) and TRBJ2-7, with TRBD2 as a possible D gene (6 bases). The CDR3 contains 14 residues. Germline CDR1 reads LGHDT; CDR2 reads YNNKEL (reference sequence). DNA for the CDR3: TGTGCCAGCGGCCAACTAGACCGGAGGGGAGAGCAGTACTTC. This translates into CASGQLDRRGEQYF.

This clone occurred once. The rearrangement uses TRBV3-1 (or the pseudogene TRBV3-2) and TRBJ2-3, with 9 bases that match TRBD2. The junction had 6 bases not matched to a gene; V was cut back by 4 bases and J by 4 bases. This CDR3 spans 15 amino acids. Germline values: CDR1 LGHDT, CDR2 YNNKEL (reference sequence). As DNA, the CDR3 is TGTGCCAGCAGCCTCGCGGGGGGGCCGGCAGATACGCAGTATTTT. Protein: CASSLAGGPADTQYF.

The gene calls are TRBV3-1 (or the pseudogene TRBV3-2) and TRBJ2-5; the match to TRBD1 covers 9 bases. This CDR3 has 17 amino acids. CDR1 and CDR2 (germline): LGHDT, YNNKEL (reference sequence). V was clipped by 1 base and J by 5 bases; unmatched bases: 11. CDR3 sequence reads: CASSQGGNRGLGETQYF. DNA of the CDR3: TGTGCCAGCAGCCAAGGGGGTAACAGGGGGCTGGGGGAGACCCAGTACTTC.

The chain is built from TRBV5-1 and TRBJ2-2, with a possible D match to TRBD2 (5 bases). The V and J ends lost 0 bases and 6 bases respectively, with 18 bases between them. The CDR3 covers 17 residues. From germline, CDR1 is SGHRS and CDR2 YFSETQ. DNA of the CDR3: TGCGCCAGCAGCTTGGACTCGGGCGTAAACGGGGCCGGGGAGCTGTTTTTT. Translation: CASSLDSGVNGAGELFF.

The chain links TRBV5-4 to TRBJ2-7, with D maybe TRBD2 (6 bases). Trimming cost V 1 base and J 2 bases, with 19 bases left between them. There are 17 residues in the CDR3. In germline, CDR1 is SGHNT, CDR2 YYREEE (reference sequence). This CDR3 is CASSLNRMPSEAYEQYF. CDR3 DNA sequence: TGTGCCAGCAGCTTGAACAGGATGCCTAGCGAGGCCTACGAGCAGTACTTC.

This clone has a single count. This chain joins TRBV7-2 and TRBJ1-5; 9 nucleotides line up with TRBD1. The CDR3 spans 15 residues. Germline V CDR1 and CDR2: SGHTA, FQGNSA. After removal of 6 bases from V and 3 bases from J, the junction contained 6 bases not matched to a gene. The CDR3 DNA reads as TGTGCCAGCAGAACAAGGACAGGGGCCAATCAGCCCCAGCATTTT. Its protein product is CASRTRTGANQPQHF.